A single sample is the source of the 32 T cell receptor beta chains below, sequenced in a study of T cell repertoires in cytomegalovirus infection. Each CDR3 protein is one row after TCRdb ran MiXCR on the reads. Here the sample spans around 300,000 distinct CDR3 sequences, more than 8% being singletons. Sequencing was carried out using PBMCs. Receptors were obtained from a human donor in good health (CMV status not recorded). Some clones in this sample may be carry-over from other donors' samples.

V is TRBV7-9 and J is TRBJ2-7, with 8 bases that match TRBD1. Germline V lookup: CDR1 SEHNR, CDR2 FQNEAQ (reference sequence). With V trimmed by 5 bases and J by 5 bases, 5 bases remained unmatched. This CDR3 is 13 amino acids long. The CDR3 loop reads CASSIAGGDEQYF. The CDR3 DNA is TGTGCCAGCAGCATTGCAGGGGGCGACGAGCAGTACTTC.

This clonotype was recorded many times. The chain carries TRBV7-2 and TRBJ2-5, with D hard to call. CDR1 is SGHTA, CDR2 FQGNSA, per germline. The CDR3 extends over 15 amino acids. Trimming cost V 4 bases and J 5 bases, with 17 bases left between them. CDR3 nucleotides: TGTGCCAGCAGCTCCTCCATAATCGGGTTGGAGACCCAGTACTTC. It translates to CASSSSIIGLETQYF.

This clonotype has a count of ten or more. The gene calls are TRBV12-5 and TRBJ2-7; 8 nucleotides line up with TRBD2. Germline CDR1 LGHNT, CDR2 FRNRAP. The V segment lost 2 bases and the J segment 5 bases; nucleotides outside the gene matches: 5. The CDR3 loop spans 14 amino acids. The CDR3 is CASGLSLSGDEQYF. In DNA form, the CDR3 reads TGTGCTAGTGGTTTGTCCCTTAGCGGGGACGAGCAGTACTTC.

This clonotype occurred many times. The gene calls are TRBV7-2 and TRBJ2-7; D is unresolved. The CDR3 spans 11 residues. V dropped 5 bases and J dropped 7 bases, with 9 bases sitting between them. CDR1 and CDR2 (germline): SGHTA, FQGNSA. The CDR3 here is CASSTSREQYF. The CDR3 nucleotides are TGTGCCAGCAGCACTTCAAGAGAGCAGTACTTC.

This clonotype was observed many times. The rearrangement joins TRBV7-9 to TRBJ1-1; D may be TRBD1 (5 bases). Germline-derived CDR1 and CDR2 are SEHNR and FQNEAQ (reference sequence). This CDR3 comprises 13 residues. The V end lost 1 base, the J end lost 11 bases, and 14 bases lay between the germline ends. The CDR3 bases are TGTGCCAGCAGCTTAGACCCAGGGAACGTGGCTTTCTTT. This encodes CASSLDPGNVAFF.

This clonotype has more than one count but fewer than ten. The chain couples TRBV19 to TRBJ2-1; 14 bases agree with TRBD2. The CDR3 runs 17 residues. Losses at the gene ends were 1 base for V and 9 bases for J; bases not matched to a gene: 8. CDR1 LNHDA and CDR2 SQIVND come from the germline V gene (reference sequence). Here the CDR3 reads CASSIGLAGGPGGEQFF. The CDR3 DNA reads as TGTGCCAGTAGTATAGGACTAGCGGGAGGGCCCGGGGGTGAGCAGTTCTTC.

This clonotype was seen repeatedly, ten times or more. CDR3: CASSVGTATDTQYF. CDR3 DNA: TGTGCCAGCAGCGTCGGGACAGCCACAGATACGCAGTATTTT. The chain joins TRBV7-9 to TRBJ2-3; TRBD1 agrees at 7 bases. The CDR3 is made up of 14 amino acids. From germline, CDR1 is SEHNR and CDR2 FQNEAQ (reference sequence). Trimming took 5 bases from V and 2 from J; bases not matched to a gene: 4.

The J gene is TRBJ2-1, the V gene TRBV6-2 or TRBV6-3; possibly TRBD1 or TRBD2 for D (6 bases each). Germline V gene lookup returns CDR1 MNHEY and CDR2 SVGEGT. The CDR3 length is 16 residues. Trimming took 5 bases from V and 0 from J, leaving 14 bases between them. CDR3 residues: CASSPLGGGSYNEQFF. The CDR3 bases are TGTGCCAGCAGTCCCTTAGGGGGAGGCTCCTACAATGAGCAGTTCTTC.

This clonotype turned up a few times. The gene calls are TRBV7-2 and TRBJ2-5, with TRBD2 identical over 7 bases. Germline V gene data show CDR1 as SGHTA and CDR2 as FQGNSA. V was clipped by 4 bases and J by 3 bases; unmatched bases: 2. This CDR3 is built from 13 residues. The CDR3 sequence is CASSSGTKETQYF. The CDR3 bases are TGTGCCAGCAGCTCCGGGACTAAAGAGACCCAGTACTTC.

For the CDR3, the DNA is TGTGCCAGCAGACGTCCGAGGGACCCAGAGAGAGATACGCAGTATTTT. This encodes CASRRPRDPERDTQYF. The rearrangement joins TRBV28 to TRBJ2-3, with D perhaps given as TRBD1 or TRBD2 (5 bases each). Germline CDR1 and CDR2: MDHEN and SYDVKM. V lost 6 bases and J lost 5, with 21 bases in between. The CDR3 length is 16 residues.

This chain links TRBV12-3 or TRBV12-4 with TRBJ1-1; D gene uncertain. The CDR3 loop spans 13 amino acids. V was shortened by 7 bases and J by 0 bases, with 9 bases between the two germline ends. The CDR3 here is CASTEGLNTEAFF. The DNA of the CDR3 is TGTGCCAGCACCGAAGGTCTGAACACTGAAGCTTTCTTT.

This clonotype was counted at least ten times. CDR3 sequence: CASSGYLVPGNTDTQYF. The DNA of the CDR3 is TGTGCCAGCAGCGGCTACCTAGTTCCAGGCAACACAGATACGCAGTATTTT. V gene TRBV7-8 combines with J gene TRBJ2-3; D call uncertain. Deletions cut 5 bases from V and 2 bases from J, with 20 bases between. The CDR3 consists of 17 residues. Germline-derived CDR1 and CDR2 are SGHVS and FQNEAQ.

This clonotype showed up many times. The chain joins TRBV19 to TRBJ1-5, with TRBD1 as a possible D gene (6 bases). Per germline, CDR1 LNHDA and CDR2 SQIVND (reference sequence). This CDR3 has 16 residues. V was cut by 6 bases and J by 0 bases, with 15 bases left in between. CDR3 sequence (DNA): TGTGCCAGTAGCAAGGCAGGGGCCTATAGCAATCAGCCCCAGCATTTT. It yields the protein CASSKAGAYSNQPQHF.

The chain links TRBV27 to TRBJ1-6; the D gene is possibly TRBD1 (5 bases). CDR1 is MNHEY, CDR2 SMNVEV, per germline (reference sequence). This CDR3 region has 19 residues. The V gene lost 3 bases and the J gene lost 0 bases, with 18 bases spanning the gap. The CDR3 coding sequence is TGTGCCAGCAGTTTTTCCCCGGGACTCAGAAGCTCCTATAATTCACCCCTCCACTTT. Translated, it gives CASSFSPGLRSSYNSPLHF.

This clonotype was seen many times. This rearrangement joins TRBV7-2 to TRBJ1-2; D is perhaps TRBD1 (5 bases). V was shortened by 3 bases and J by 3 bases, with 11 bases between the two germline ends. CDR3 length: 14 amino acids. Germline V lookup: CDR1 SGHTA, CDR2 FQGNSA. In DNA form, the CDR3 reads TGTGCCAGCAGCTTGATGGAAGGGGACTATGGCTACACCTTC. Protein: CASSLMEGDYGYTF.

The V and J genes are TRBV4-3 and TRBJ2-7; tentative D call: TRBD1 (5 bases). The length of the CDR3 is 15 residues. Germline lookup yields CDR1 LGHNA and CDR2 YSLEER. The V end was cut by 3 bases, the J end by 2 bases, with 14 bases between. The CDR3 DNA is TGCGCCAGCAGCCATCGGACGGACACCCCCTACGAGCAGTACTTC. This gives the protein CASSHRTDTPYEQYF.

This clonotype showed up many times. The J gene is TRBJ2-7, the V gene TRBV7-8, with 11 bases identical to TRBD1. The length of the CDR3 is 15 residues. CDR1 SGHVS and CDR2 FQNEAQ come from the germline V gene. The ends lost 3 bases at V and 2 bases at J; junction bases unmatched: 3. CDR3 loop: CASSLGQGVTYEQYF. CDR3 DNA sequence: TGTGCCAGCAGCTTGGGACAGGGGGTTACCTACGAGCAGTACTTC.

This clonotype was counted ten times or more. J is TRBJ2-5 and V is TRBV7-6, with 7 positions matching TRBD1. The CDR3 is made up of 13 amino acids. V shed 5 bases, J shed 5 bases, and the junction held 5 bases outside the gene matches. Looked up from germline, CDR1 is SGHVS and CDR2 is FNYEAQ. The CDR3 loop reads CASSRQGSETQYF. CDR3 sequence (DNA): TGTGCCAGCAGCCGACAGGGATCGGAGACCCAGTACTTC.

This clonotype was seen only a few times. The chain recombines TRBV24-1 with TRBJ2-2, with TRBD2 identical over 11 bases. The CDR3 runs 15 residues. Germline values: CDR1 KGHDR, CDR2 SFDVKD. With V trimmed by 4 bases and J by 6 bases, 3 bases remained unmatched. The CDR3, as DNA: TGTGCCACCAGTGAGAGTAGCGGGAGGGCCGGGGAGCTGTTTTTT. Protein product: CATSESSGRAGELFF.

This clonotype was counted between two and nine times. The chain combines TRBV6-6 with TRBJ1-1; maybe TRBD1 (6 bases). CDR3 length: 15 amino acids. Germline values: CDR1 MNHNY, CDR2 SVGAGI (reference sequence). V was shortened by 5 bases and J by 4 bases, with 17 bases between the two germline ends. The CDR3 DNA is TGTGCCAGCAGTCCCACAGGGTTAGGTGGCACTGAAGCTTTCTTT. Its protein product is CASSPTGLGGTEAFF.

This clonotype was counted ten times or more. The chain carries TRBV6-2 or TRBV6-3 and TRBJ1-2; TRBD1 matches at 7 bases. The CDR3 totals 13 residues. The V and J ends lost 3 bases and 5 bases, in that order; junction bases with no gene match: 3. Per the germline V gene, CDR1 is MNHEY and CDR2 is SVGEGT. Here the CDR3 reads CASSYDREYGYTF. CDR3 DNA: TGTGCCAGCAGTTATGACAGGGAATATGGCTACACCTTC.

This clonotype was recorded a few times. The chain links TRBV4-1 to TRBJ2-1; D unresolved. CDR1 and CDR2 (germline): MGHRA, YSYEKL. The CDR3 has 16 residues. V was trimmed by 2 bases and J by 3 bases, leaving 14 bases between them. The CDR3 DNA sequence: TGCGCCAGCAGCCAACGAGATTTATCTAACTACAATGAGCAGTTCTTC. Translated: CASSQRDLSNYNEQFF.

The chain combines TRBV5-1 with TRBJ2-7; D unclear. There are 14 residues in the CDR3. The ends were cut back, 3 bases at V and 4 bases at J, with 14 bases in the middle. Germline CDR1 is SGHRS and CDR2 is YFSETQ. CDR3 loop: CASSSHLGQYEQYF. CDR3 sequence (DNA): TGCGCCAGCAGCTCACATCTCGGGCAATACGAGCAGTACTTC.

The V call is TRBV28, the J call TRBJ2-6; the D gene is possibly TRBD2 (5 bases). This CDR3 comprises 17 residues. V gave up 8 bases and J gave up 0 bases, with 17 bases separating them. Germline loops: CDR1 MDHEN, CDR2 SYDVKM. DNA for the CDR3: TGTGCCAGCTGCCGTTTGGACTGGATCTCTGGGGCCAACGTCCTGACTTTC. Its protein is CASCRLDWISGANVLTF. Together with reference TRBV28 and TRBJ2-6, the CDR3 gives the full variable domain: DVKVTQSSRYLVKRTGEKVFLECVQDMDHENMFWYRQDPGLGLRLIYFSYDVKMKEKGDIPEGYSVSREKKERFSLILESASTNQTSMYLCASCRLDWISGANVLTFGAGSRLTVL.

In its sample, this clonotype was seen a few times. This chain connects TRBV7-2 to TRBJ2-4; 7 bases are shared with TRBD1. CDR1 is SGHTA, CDR2 FQGNSA, per germline. V dropped 6 bases and J dropped 0; count of bases not matched to a gene: 5. The CDR3 consists of 15 residues. The CDR3 spells CASRVQGIAKNIQYF. The CDR3 DNA reads TGTGCCAGCAGGGTACAGGGGATAGCCAAAAACATTCAGTACTTC.

This clonotype occurred many times. V usage is TRBV7-6 and J usage is TRBJ1-6; maybe TRBD1 (6 bases). The V gene lost 2 bases and the J gene lost 13 bases, with 9 bases spanning the gap. From germline, CDR1 is SGHVS and CDR2 FNYEAQ. This CDR3 has 12 residues. Written as DNA, the CDR3 is TGTGCCAGCAGCTTATGGAGGGGGCCCCTCCACTTT. Protein sequence: CASSLWRGPLHF.

This clonotype has more than one count but fewer than ten. V gene TRBV7-2 combines with J gene TRBJ2-1; 8 nucleotides line up with TRBD2. Unmatched junction bases numbered 9, after V lost 5 bases and J lost 6 bases. The V gene's germline CDR1 is SGHTA and CDR2 FQGNSA. The CDR3 is 15 residues long. CDR3 in DNA: TGTGCCAGCAGCCCCCTAACGGGAGGGCCCAATGAGCAGTTCTTC. This encodes CASSPLTGGPNEQFF.

This clonotype showed up just a few times. The J gene is TRBJ2-7, the V gene TRBV12-3 or TRBV12-4; D not resolved. The CDR3 contains 16 residues. V gave up 5 bases and J gave up 4 bases, with 21 bases separating them. CDR3 sequence (DNA): TGTGCCAGCAGTGCCGGTAGGGCTGCCGGTATGTACGAGCAGTACTTC. This codes for CASSAGRAAGMYEQYF.

In its sample, this clonotype was seen many times. J is TRBJ1-5 and V is TRBV5-1, with D possibly TRBD1 on 5 matching bases. This CDR3 contains 15 residues. Trimming pared 4 bases from V and 0 bases from J, leaving 11 bases between. CDR1 SGHRS and CDR2 YFSETQ come from the germline V gene. CDR3 DNA: TGCGCCAGCAGCAATGACAGCACTAGCAATCAGCCCCAGCATTTT. Protein sequence: CASSNDSTSNQPQHF.

This clonotype was picked up many times. The genes are TRBV12-3 or TRBV12-4 and TRBJ2-1, with D possibly TRBD1 on 7 matching bases. V was cut by 6 bases and J by 6 bases, with 18 bases left in between. This CDR3 contains 15 residues. For the CDR3, the DNA is TGTGCCAGCAGCGCGACAGGGATTAGCGGCAATGAGCAGTTCTTC. Translating it yields CASSATGISGNEQFF.

The genes are TRBV28 and TRBJ2-2; TRBD1 is a possible D gene (6 bases). Germline values: CDR1 MDHEN, CDR2 SYDVKM. V was shortened by 10 bases and J by 6 bases, with 12 bases between the two germline ends. This CDR3 region has 12 residues. The CDR3 DNA follows: TGTGCCATCAGGGGTCCCCCCGGGGAGCTGTTTTTT. This sequence encodes CAIRGPPGELFF. Combining the CDR3 with reference TRBV28 and TRBJ2-2 gives the whole variable domain DVKVTQSSRYLVKRTGEKVFLECVQDMDHENMFWYRQDPGLGLRLIYFSYDVKMKEKGDIPEGYSVSREKKERFSLILESASTNQTSMYLCAIRGPPGELFFGEGSRLTVL.

This chain uses TRBV11-2 with TRBJ2-7; D is unresolved. V lost 4 bases and J 0 bases, leaving 10 bases between the germline ends. Germline V gene lookup returns CDR1 SGHAT and CDR2 FQNNGV. This CDR3 is 14 amino acids long. As DNA, the CDR3 is TGTGCCAGCAGCTGGGGTCGCAACTCCTACGAGCAGTACTTC. This encodes CASSWGRNSYEQYF. The full variable domain, rest sourced from reference TRBV11-2 and TRBJ2-7, is EAGVAQSPRYKIIEKRQSVAFWCNPISGHATLYWYQQILGQGPKLLIQFQNNGVVDDSQLPKDRFSAERLKGVDSTLKIQPAKLEDSAVYLCASSWGRNSYEQYFGPGTRLTVT.